This T cell receptor (beta chain) comes out of a study of regulatory T cells in long-lasting Graves disease. Construction of the TCR beta libraries employed iRepertoire HTBI primers in conjunction with Arm-PCR of CDR3 regions. One entry per CDR3 protein results from TCRdb running MiXCR on the multiplex PCR reads. The table records about 470,000 distinct CDR3 sequences, 20% to 25% of them present only once. The time point: persistent/refractory GD, antithyroid drugs over 5 years with positive TRAb. Extracted PBMC RNA gave rise to the TCR library. The TCR was taken from a female donor with Graves disease. This specimen was peripheral blood mononuclear cells (PBMCs), taken when the disease was refractory, from a patient treated with antithyroid drugs.

CDR3 residues: CSAPPPSGPSYNEQFF. For the CDR3, the DNA is TGCAGTGCACCTCCCCCTAGCGGACCCTCCTACAATGAGCAGTTCTTC. The chain employs TRBV20-1 and TRBJ2-1, with TRBD2 identical over 7 bases. The V segment lost 6 bases and the J segment 0 bases; nucleotides outside the gene matches: 11. The CDR3 spans 16 residues. Germline lookup yields CDR1 DFQATT and CDR2 SNEGSKA (reference sequence).